This T cell receptor beta chain derives from a study of shared clonotypes between healthy human individuals. General study points: Several donors held about 5% of naive CD4 clonotypes in common. Rarefaction analysis demonstrated incomplete sorted-subset sequencing notwithstanding large depth.

Running of the assay took place at deep level. Using immunoSEQ multiplex PCR, the repertoire was profiled, and TCRdb retains in-frame clones only, with some absent. This sample yields about 2 million clones, of which about 95% are seen a single time; about 1.1% belongs to the top ten. On this clone itself: The antigen is not known.

Selected positively for CCR7 and CD45RO-negative, naive CD8 cells excluded terminally differentiated effector memory CD45RA+ cells. The CDR3 runs to 16 residues. The V segment lost 2 bases and the J segment 5 bases; nucleotides outside the gene matches: 9. Per germline, CDR1 SEHNR and CDR2 FQNEAQ (reference sequence). The sequence was collected from a man between 18 and 35 years old in good health. The gene calls are TRBV7-9 and TRBJ2-5; 9 bases line up with TRBD1. Sequenced: naive CD8+ T cells sorted from blood. The CDR3 region is CASSLSGTGLLETQYF. The CDR3 bases are TGTGCCAGCAGCTTATCCGGGACAGGGCTGTTGGAGACCCAGTACTTC.